Shown below are 25 T cell receptor beta chains from a single sample sequenced in a study of T-cell memory formation after mild COVID-19. TCRdb re-derived calls from the 5' RACE reads in MiXCR, one entry per CDR3 protein. The sample includes some 450,000 distinct CDR3 sequences, approximately 19% of them seen just once. Sequencing was done on a sample of PBMCs or a T cell subset sorted from them (not recorded which). These receptors were obtained from a man aged 18 to 30 who had mild COVID-19 (a few samples of this study predate the infection). Cell type and time point are not known.

V is TRBV5-1 and J is TRBJ1-1, with D possibly matching TRBD1 (5 bases). The germline gives CDR1 SGHRS, CDR2 YFSETQ. The length of the CDR3 is 15 residues. Trimming cost V 4 bases and J 3 bases, with 16 bases left between them. The CDR3 sequence: CASSLIGGSHTEAFF. The CDR3 nucleotides are TGCGCCAGCAGCCTCATCGGGGGGTCCCACACTGAAGCTTTCTTT.

J is TRBJ1-5 and V is TRBV6-6; D gene ambiguous. From germline, CDR1 is MNHNY and CDR2 SVGAGI (reference sequence). The germline V and J ends were trimmed by 6 bases and 4 bases, with 10 bases remaining between them. The CDR3 is 13 residues long. The CDR3, as DNA: TGTGCCAGCAGCGAGCCCGGGAATCAGCCCCAGCATTTT. Its translation is CASSEPGNQPQHF.

The rearrangement links TRBV9 to TRBJ2-2; TRBD2 matches at 7 bases. V shed 0 bases, J shed 4 bases, and the junction held 6 bases outside the gene matches. The length of the CDR3 is 16 residues. The germline CDR1 and CDR2 sequences are SGDLS and YYNGEE. CDR3 bases: TGTGCCAGCAGCGTAGCTTTCAGCGGGACCACCGGGGAGCTGTTTTTT. This codes for CASSVAFSGTTGELFF. Complete variable domain (other parts from reference TRBV9 and TRBJ2-2): DSGVTQTPKHLITATGQRVTLRCSPRSGDLSVYWYQQSLDQGLQFLIQYYNGEERAKGNILERFSAQQFPDLHSELNLSSLELGDSALYFCASSVAFSGTTGELFFGEGSRLTVL.

The rearrangement joins TRBV12-3 or TRBV12-4 to TRBJ1-1; tentatively, D is TRBD1 (5 bases). Trimming cost V 6 bases and J 4 bases, with 12 bases left between them. The CDR3 has 13 residues. CDR3 in amino acids: CASRSGWGTEAFF. CDR3 DNA: TGTGCCAGCAGATCAGGGTGGGGCACTGAAGCTTTCTTT.

This clonotype was seen a handful of times. This sequence joins TRBV4-2 and TRBJ1-4; D is possibly TRBD1 (5 bases). CDR1 is LGHNA and CDR2 is YNFKEQ in the germline V gene. This CDR3 has 13 amino acids. The ends were cut back, 1 base at V and 14 bases at J, with 14 bases in the middle. CDR3 sequence (DNA): TGTGCCAGCAGCCAAGTGTCAGGGTGGTATCTGTTTTTT. Translating gives CASSQVSGWYLFF.

The chain recombines TRBV7-8 with TRBJ2-2; D uncertain. The germline V and J ends were trimmed by 0 bases and 0 bases, with 14 bases remaining between them. CDR1 and CDR2 from the germline V gene are SGHVS and FQNEAQ. The CDR3 loop spans 18 amino acids. The CDR3 DNA is TGTGCCAGCAGCTTAGCCTTACCGACCGTACCGAACACCGGGGAGCTGTTTTTT. The encoded protein is CASSLALPTVPNTGELFF.

The genes are TRBV2 and TRBJ1-1; 7 bases map to TRBD1. The CDR3 loop spans 16 amino acids. The ends lost 5 bases at V and 5 bases at J; junction bases unmatched: 14. The V gene's germline CDR1 is SNHLY and CDR2 FYNNEI. CDR3 loop: CASSRSRDSFRTEAFF. CDR3 nucleotide sequence: TGTGCCAGCAGTCGAAGCCGGGACAGTTTTAGGACTGAAGCTTTCTTT.

This clonotype was detected only a few times. The chain is built from TRBV19 and TRBJ1-2, with D possibly matching TRBD1 (5 bases). Trimming pared 5 bases from V and 5 bases from J, leaving 15 bases between. The CDR3 consists of 14 residues. Germline V lookup: CDR1 LNHDA, CDR2 SQIVND (reference sequence). CDR3 in amino acids: CASSRLRGGYGYTF. CDR3 sequence (DNA): TGTGCCAGTAGTCGCCTCCGGGGCGGGTATGGCTACACCTTC.

This clonotype was observed a handful of times. This sequence joins TRBV28 and TRBJ2-7; 7 bases map to TRBD2. J gave up 0 bases and V 5 bases, and 10 bases lay outside the gene matches. The CDR3 extends over 16 amino acids. CDR1 is MDHEN, CDR2 SYDVKM, per germline. CDR3 coding DNA: TGTGCCAGCAGTGTCACGCGGGGGTCCTTCTCCTACGAGCAGTACTTC. It yields the protein CASSVTRGSFSYEQYF.

This chain links TRBV4-1 with TRBJ1-2, with 7 bases matching TRBD1. Germline values: CDR1 MGHRA, CDR2 YSYEKL. CDR3 length: 16 amino acids. V gave up 6 bases and J gave up 4 bases; unmatched junction bases: 14. The CDR3 DNA reads TGCGCCAGCAGTCTAAGGCGACAGGGCGCCGGCTATGGCTACACCTTC. Encoded protein: CASSLRRQGAGYGYTF.

This chain joins TRBV12-3 or TRBV12-4 and TRBJ2-3, with TRBD2 identical over 11 bases. The CDR3 extends over 16 amino acids. V dropped 7 bases and J dropped 0; count of bases not matched to a gene: 6. CDR3: CASTARLAGSTDTQYF. The CDR3 coding sequence is TGTGCCAGCACCGCCAGACTAGCGGGAAGCACAGATACGCAGTATTTT.

This clonotype was observed a handful of times. This chain connects TRBV10-3 to TRBJ1-1; perhaps TRBD1 as D (5 bases). From germline, CDR1 is ENHRY and CDR2 SYGVKD. The CDR3 sequence is 17 residues long. Trimming took 0 bases from V and 3 from J, leaving 17 bases between them. The CDR3 DNA is TGTGCCATCAGTGAGTCGATTGGTGGGGCGTTTGACACTGAAGCTTTCTTT. Translated: CAISESIGGAFDTEAFF.

This clonotype appeared a few times. The V and J genes are TRBV7-6 and TRBJ1-5; D possibly corresponds to TRBD1 (6 bases). This CDR3 spans 14 amino acids. Trimming removed 5 bases at V and 10 bases at J, with 18 bases between. Germline V gene sequence: CDR1 SGHVS, CDR2 FNYEAQ. CDR3 residues: CASSPRQDARPQHF. CDR3 nucleotides: TGTGCCAGCAGCCCCAGACAGGACGCGCGACCCCAGCATTTT.

Many counts were recorded for this clonotype. The rearrangement joins TRBV5-1 to TRBJ2-5; a weak D match, TRBD2 (6 bases). CDR3 length: 15 amino acids. Between the trimmed V and J ends, which lost 0 bases and 3 bases, there was a span of 12 bases. CDR1 SGHRS and CDR2 YFSETQ come from the germline V gene. CDR3 in amino acids: CASSLEAGRKETQYF. DNA of the CDR3: TGCGCCAGCAGCTTGGAGGCGGGGAGGAAAGAGACCCAGTACTTC.

The chain couples TRBV5-1 to TRBJ2-7, with 8 positions matching TRBD1. V was pared by 0 bases and J by 1 base, with 6 bases of the junction left unmatched. Germline CDR1 is SGHRS and CDR2 is YFSETQ. The CDR3 is 16 residues long. The CDR3 DNA is TGCGCCAGCAGCTTGGAGTACGGACAGGGTTCCTACGAGCAGTACTTC. Protein product: CASSLEYGQGSYEQYF.

The CDR3 loop is CATSRAVPQPQHF. In DNA form, the CDR3 reads TGTGCCACCAGCAGAGCTGTACCCCAGCCCCAGCATTTT. The chain has TRBV15 and TRBJ1-5, with no clear D. V shed 1 base and J shed 7 bases, with 8 bases lying between them. CDR3 size: 13 residues. Germline CDR1 and CDR2: LNHNV and YYDKDF (reference sequence).

The V call is TRBV5-1, the J call TRBJ2-1, with 8 bases fitting TRBD2. The CDR3 totals 21 residues. V was pared by 0 bases and J by 0 bases, with 17 bases of the junction left unmatched. The V gene's germline CDR1 is SGHRS and CDR2 YFSETQ. CDR3 coding DNA: TGCGCCAGCAGCTTGGCGGGGGGGCCCTTAACGGAACCGAGCTCCTACAATGAGCAGTTCTTC. Translating it yields CASSLAGGPLTEPSSYNEQFF.

This clonotype was observed at least ten times. The chain employs TRBV7-3 and TRBJ2-2; the match to TRBD2 covers 11 bases. This CDR3 has 19 residues. CDR1 is SGHTA and CDR2 is FQGTGA in the germline V gene. Unmatched junction bases numbered 12, after V lost 5 bases and J lost 1 base. The CDR3 DNA reads TGTGCCAGCAGCCCCTACTATTTAGCGGGGGGGATGAACACCGGGGAGCTGTTTTTT. This gives the protein CASSPYYLAGGMNTGELFF.

This clonotype was counted at least ten times. The chain couples TRBV24-1 to TRBJ2-3; 9 nucleotides align to TRBD1. J lost 5 bases, V lost 3 bases, and 5 bases had no gene match. This CDR3 is 15 amino acids long. Germline loops: CDR1 KGHDR, CDR2 SFDVKD. This chain's CDR3 is CATSDPGQGIDTQYF. The CDR3 DNA is TGTGCCACCAGTGATCCGGGACAGGGAATAGATACGCAGTATTTT.

The chain links TRBV7-2 to TRBJ2-1; D unresolved. The V gene lost 2 bases and the J gene lost 10 bases, with 9 bases spanning the gap. The CDR3 totals 12 residues. The germline V gene encodes CDR1 SGHTA and CDR2 FQGNSA. CDR3 bases: TGTGCCAGCAGCTTACGTAGTGGCGAGCAGTTCTTC. Translated, it gives CASSLRSGEQFF.

The chain couples TRBV28 to TRBJ2-2, with a weak D call TRBD1 (5 bases). The ends were cut back, 5 bases at V and 1 base at J, with 8 bases in the middle. This CDR3 has 14 residues. From germline, CDR1 is MDHEN and CDR2 SYDVKM. CDR3 amino acids: CASSVGQNTGELFF. In DNA, the CDR3 is TGTGCCAGCAGTGTAGGACAGAACACCGGGGAGCTGTTTTTT.

J is TRBJ1-3 and V is TRBV19, with 7 bases that match TRBD1. The CDR3 extends over 20 amino acids. With V trimmed by 5 bases and J by 0 bases, 19 bases remained unmatched. The germline V gene has CDR1 LNHDA and CDR2 SQIVND (reference sequence). The CDR3 nucleotides are TGTGCCAGTAGTCTCGCTTTTCGGGACAGACCCGACCGCTCTGGAAACACCATATATTTT. It is translated as CASSLAFRDRPDRSGNTIYF.

V is TRBV5-1 and J is TRBJ2-6, with D perhaps matching TRBD2 (6 bases). This CDR3 contains 19 residues. V was trimmed by 5 bases and J by 4 bases, leaving 25 bases between them. Germline V gene sequence: CDR1 SGHRS, CDR2 YFSETQ. CDR3 loop: CASRDPIGGFSLGANVLTF. The CDR3 region has the DNA TGCGCCAGCAGGGACCCCATCGGGGGTTTTAGCTTGGGGGCCAACGTCCTGACTTTC.

This clonotype showed up just a few times. The rearrangement joins TRBV5-1 to TRBJ2-3, with D hard to call. Germline V CDR1 and CDR2: SGHRS, YFSETQ. V lost 0 bases, J lost 2 bases, and 13 bases lay in between. The CDR3 is 16 amino acids. CDR3 DNA: TGCGCCAGCAGCTTGGAGACCCCACCTCACACAGATACGCAGTATTTT. The encoded protein is CASSLETPPHTDTQYF.

This clonotype was counted at least ten times. The V gene is TRBV15, the J gene TRBJ2-1, with D unclear. The V end was cut by 6 bases, the J end by 5 bases, with 14 bases between. The CDR3 loop spans 14 amino acids. CDR1 LNHNV and CDR2 YYDKDF come from the germline V gene (reference sequence). The CDR3 DNA reads TGTGCCACCAGAGAGACACTTCGAGACAATGAGCAGTTCTTC. This sequence encodes CATRETLRDNEQFF.